This record covers a single TCR beta chain. These data belong to a study of shared clonotypes between healthy human individuals. The germline V and J ends were trimmed by 0 bases and 1 base, with 11 bases remaining between them. Germline assignment: CDR1 SGHRS and CDR2 YFSETQ. The CDR3 consists of 16 residues. The authors split each subset's genomic DNA evenly across several immunoSEQ plates. Data came from immunoSEQ multiplex PCR; TCRdb stores just in-frame clones and leaves some out. The data show a few million clones, 95% seen once. The sample taken for sequencing was naive CD4+ T cells sorted from blood. Subset given: CD45RA+ positively selected. V usage is TRBV5-1 and J usage is TRBJ2-1; possible D gene TRBD1, 5 bases. The source is a man aged 18 to 30 in good health. The CDR3 sequence is CASSLEQGPSYNEQFF. CDR3 coding DNA: TGCGCCAGCAGCTTGGAGCAGGGCCCTTCCTACAATGAGCAGTTCTTC.